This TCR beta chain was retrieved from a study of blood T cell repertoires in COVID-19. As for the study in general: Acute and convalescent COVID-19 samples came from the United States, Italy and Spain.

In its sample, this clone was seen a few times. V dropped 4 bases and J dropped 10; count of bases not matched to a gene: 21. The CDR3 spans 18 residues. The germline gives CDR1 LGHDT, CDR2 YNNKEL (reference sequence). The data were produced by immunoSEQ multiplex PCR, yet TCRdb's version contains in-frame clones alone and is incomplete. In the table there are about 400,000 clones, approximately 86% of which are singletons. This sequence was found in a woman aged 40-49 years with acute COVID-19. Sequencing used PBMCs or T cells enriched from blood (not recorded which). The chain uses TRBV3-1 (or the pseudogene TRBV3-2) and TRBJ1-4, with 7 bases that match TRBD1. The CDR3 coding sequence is TGTGCCAGCAGCCCCGGTTCCCTGACAGGGTTCGATTTTGCAAAACTGTTTTTT. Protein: CASSPGSLTGFDFAKLFF.